A selection of T cell receptor beta chains follows, all from one sample in a study of shared clonotypes between healthy human individuals. Clones were read by immunoSEQ multiplex PCR, and TCRdb kept only the in-frame ones, dropping some. This sample yields about 2 million clones, of which about 95% are seen a single time; 1% to 1.5% belongs to the top ten. The sample consisted of naive CD8+ T cells sorted from blood. The receptors derive from a man between 18 and 35 years old in good health. Both conserved end residues are part of each CDR3. D genes are given only for firm matches. Expanded clones are given a class, and other clones once, few, many or no size at all.

V gene: TRBV10-1
D gene: -
J gene: TRBJ2-7
clone size: once
CDR3 protein: CASSEGADEQYF
CDR3 DNA: TGCGCCAGCAGTGAAGGGGCGGACGAGCAGTACTTC

V gene: TRBV9
D gene: -
J gene: TRBJ1-2
clone size: -
CDR3 protein: CASSPTGSFSNYGYTF
CDR3 DNA: TGTGCCAGCAGCCCCACAGGGTCGTTTTCTAACTATGGCTACACCTTC

V gene: TRBV4-1
D gene: TRBD1
J gene: TRBJ1-1
clone size: once
CDR3 protein: CASSQVTGDRRILMNTEAFF
CDR3 DNA: TGCGCCAGCAGCCAAGTCACCGGGGACAGGAGAATCCTGATGAACACTGAAGCTTTCTTT

V gene: TRBV7-9
D gene: -
J gene: TRBJ1-2
clone size: -
CDR3 protein: CASSLAFGGTYGYTF
CDR3 DNA: TGTGCCAGCAGCTTAGCGTTCGGTGGGACTTATGGCTACACCTTC

V gene: TRBV28
D gene: TRBD2
J gene: TRBJ2-7
clone size: -
CDR3 protein: CASTPTSGGYEQYF
CDR3 DNA: TGTGCCAGCACCCCGACTAGCGGCGGCTACGAGCAGTACTTC

V gene: TRBV5-6
D gene: -
J gene: TRBJ2-3
clone size: -
CDR3 protein: CASSLGTGTDTQYF
CDR3 DNA: TGTGCCAGCAGCTTGGGAACAGGGACAGATACGCAGTATTTT

V gene: TRBV7-9
D gene: TRBD1
J gene: TRBJ2-7
clone size: -
CDR3 protein: CASSLAKGQGSEQYF
CDR3 DNA: TGTGCCAGCAGCTTAGCTAAGGGACAGGGATCCGAGCAGTACTTC

V gene: TRBV9
D gene: -
J gene: TRBJ2-1
clone size: -
CDR3 protein: CASSVGGSGSNEQFF
CDR3 DNA: TGTGCCAGCAGCGTAGGCGGTAGCGGCTCCAATGAGCAGTTCTTC

V gene: TRBV11-3
D gene: -
J gene: TRBJ1-2
clone size: once
CDR3 protein: CASSLDGSGYTF
CDR3 DNA: TGTGCCAGCAGCTTAGATGGCAGCGGCTACACCTTC

V gene: TRBV13
D gene: -
J gene: TRBJ1-1
clone size: -
CDR3 protein: CASRSTMNTEAFF
CDR3 DNA: TGTGCCAGCAGGTCAACTATGAACACTGAAGCTTTCTTT

V gene: TRBV29-1
D gene: -
J gene: TRBJ1-2
clone size: -
CDR3 protein: CSVEPQLNYGYTF
CDR3 DNA: TGCAGCGTTGAGCCACAGCTTAACTATGGCTACACCTTC

V gene: TRBV7-9
D gene: TRBD1
J gene: TRBJ2-1
clone size: -
CDR3 protein: CASSSGTGDNEQFF
CDR3 DNA: TGTGCCAGCAGCAGCGGGACAGGGGATAATGAGCAGTTCTTC

V gene: TRBV11-2
D gene: TRBD2
J gene: TRBJ2-7
clone size: -
CDR3 protein: CASSFGGDHEQYF
CDR3 DNA: TGTGCCAGCAGCTTTGGGGGGGACCACGAGCAGTACTTC

V gene: TRBV10-1
D gene: -
J gene: TRBJ1-3
clone size: few
CDR3 protein: CASSEDLGNTIYF
CDR3 DNA: TGCGCCAGCAGTGAGGACCTCGGAAACACCATATATTTT

V gene: TRBV27
D gene: -
J gene: TRBJ1-3
clone size: -
CDR3 protein: CASSSPDVGNTIYF
CDR3 DNA: TGTGCCAGCAGTTCCCCGGACGTCGGAAACACCATATATTTT

V gene: TRBV7-9
D gene: TRBD2
J gene: TRBJ2-2
clone size: -
CDR3 protein: CASSLAWTSGGTNTGELFF
CDR3 DNA: TGTGCCAGCAGCTTAGCATGGACTAGCGGGGGGACCAACACCGGGGAGCTGTTTTTT

V gene: TRBV13
D gene: -
J gene: TRBJ2-1
clone size: -
CDR3 protein: CASSLGEAAQFF
CDR3 DNA: TGTGCCAGCAGCTTAGGCGAGGCAGCGCAGTTCTTC

V gene: TRBV4-1
D gene: -
J gene: TRBJ2-7
clone size: -
CDR3 protein: CASSQGTVSYEQYF
CDR3 DNA: TGCGCCAGCAGCCAAGGGACAGTCTCCTACGAGCAGTACTTC

V gene: TRBV29-1
D gene: -
J gene: TRBJ1-5
clone size: -
CDR3 protein: CSVVTLEDQPQHF
CDR3 DNA: TGCAGCGTTGTGACGTTGGAGGATCAGCCCCAGCATTTT

V gene: TRBV6-5
D gene: TRBD1
J gene: TRBJ1-2
clone size: -
CDR3 protein: CASSYDRGGYTF
CDR3 DNA: TGTGCCAGCAGCTACGACAGGGGCGGCTACACCTTC

V gene: TRBV27
D gene: TRBD2
J gene: TRBJ2-7
clone size: -
CDR3 protein: CASSFEGTSGSYEQYF
CDR3 DNA: TGTGCCAGCAGCTTCGAAGGGACTAGCGGTTCCTACGAGCAGTACTTC

V gene: TRBV4-1
D gene: -
J gene: TRBJ1-2
clone size: -
CDR3 protein: CASSQDGGLSYGYTF
CDR3 DNA: TGCGCCAGCAGCCAAGACGGGGGGCTTAGCTATGGCTACACCTTC

V gene: TRBV11-1
D gene: -
J gene: TRBJ1-5
clone size: -
CDR3 protein: CASSLSANQPQHF
CDR3 DNA: TGTGCCAGCAGCTTATCGGCTAATCAGCCCCAGCATTTT

V gene: TRBV5-1
D gene: -
J gene: TRBJ2-7
clone size: -
CDR3 protein: CASSFTGFDEQYF
CDR3 DNA: TGCGCCAGCAGCTTTACAGGGTTTGACGAGCAGTACTTC

V gene: TRBV7-9
D gene: -
J gene: TRBJ1-1
clone size: -
CDR3 protein: CASSLAGSLEAFF
CDR3 DNA: TGTGCCAGCAGCTTAGCGGGCAGCCTTGAAGCTTTCTTT

V gene: TRBV7-6
D gene: TRBD2
J gene: TRBJ2-7
clone size: -
CDR3 protein: CASSLKLAGGIAYEQYF
CDR3 DNA: TGTGCCAGCAGCTTAAAACTAGCGGGAGGGATCGCCTACGAGCAGTACTTC

V gene: TRBV27
D gene: -
J gene: TRBJ1-1
clone size: -
CDR3 protein: CASSFEGAWTEAFF
CDR3 DNA: TGTGCCAGCAGTTTTGAAGGGGCTTGGACTGAAGCTTTCTTT

V gene: TRBV10-3
D gene: -
J gene: TRBJ2-1
clone size: -
CDR3 protein: CAISDRATSYNEQFF
CDR3 DNA: TGTGCCATCAGTGATAGGGCAACCTCCTACAATGAGCAGTTCTTC

V gene: TRBV7-9
D gene: -
J gene: TRBJ2-2
clone size: once
CDR3 protein: CASSLTFENTGELFF
CDR3 DNA: TGTGCCAGCAGCTTGACCTTCGAGAACACCGGGGAGCTGTTTTTT

V gene: TRBV9
D gene: TRBD1
J gene: TRBJ2-5
clone size: -
CDR3 protein: CASSVDGGTGETQYF
CDR3 DNA: TGTGCCAGCAGCGTAGACGGCGGGACAGGGGAGACCCAGTACTTC

V gene: TRBV4-1
D gene: TRBD1
J gene: TRBJ2-7
clone size: -
CDR3 protein: CASSQPGQGTYEQYF
CDR3 DNA: TGCGCCAGCAGCCAACCGGGACAGGGAACTTACGAGCAGTACTTC

V gene: TRBV28
D gene: TRBD2
J gene: TRBJ2-1
clone size: -
CDR3 protein: CASSSISGRFSYNEQFF
CDR3 DNA: TGTGCCAGCAGTTCGATTAGCGGGAGGTTTTCCTACAATGAGCAGTTCTTC

V gene: TRBV9
D gene: -
J gene: TRBJ1-1
clone size: -
CDR3 protein: CASSADRNTEAFF
CDR3 DNA: TGTGCCAGCAGCGCGGATAGGAACACTGAAGCTTTCTTT

V gene: TRBV7-3
D gene: TRBD2
J gene: TRBJ2-3
clone size: -
CDR3 protein: CASSAGGTDTQYF
CDR3 DNA: TGTGCCAGCAGCGCGGGGGGCACAGATACGCAGTATTTT

V gene: TRBV27
D gene: -
J gene: TRBJ2-7
clone size: -
CDR3 protein: CASSIAVEYEQYF
CDR3 DNA: TGTGCCAGCAGTATAGCGGTTGAATACGAGCAGTACTTC

V gene: TRBV19
D gene: TRBD1
J gene: TRBJ1-1
clone size: -
CDR3 protein: CASSTIDRGQPNTEAFF
CDR3 DNA: TGTGCCAGTAGTACCATCGACAGGGGCCAACCGAACACTGAAGCTTTCTTT

V gene: TRBV5-6
D gene: -
J gene: TRBJ2-5
clone size: -
CDR3 protein: CASSLMHPQETQYF
CDR3 DNA: TGTGCCAGCAGCTTGATGCACCCCCAAGAGACCCAGTACTTC

V gene: TRBV10-3
D gene: -
J gene: TRBJ1-5
clone size: -
CDR3 protein: CAISESGNTPLVPQHF
CDR3 DNA: TGTGCCATCAGTGAGTCCGGTAACACCCCCCTTGTCCCCCAGCATTTT

V gene: TRBV7-6
D gene: TRBD2
J gene: TRBJ2-5
clone size: -
CDR3 protein: CASSPRTSRETQYF
CDR3 DNA: TGTGCCAGCAGCCCGCGGACTAGCCGAGAGACCCAGTACTTC

V gene: TRBV11-2
D gene: -
J gene: TRBJ2-7
clone size: once
CDR3 protein: CASSFGSSSYEQYF
CDR3 DNA: TGTGCCAGCAGCTTCGGGTCCAGCTCCTACGAGCAGTACTTC

V gene: TRBV27
D gene: TRBD2
J gene: TRBJ2-3
clone size: -
CDR3 protein: CASSSTSGSTDTQYF
CDR3 DNA: TGTGCCAGCAGTTCGACTAGCGGAAGCACAGATACGCAGTATTTT

V gene: TRBV4-3
D gene: TRBD2
J gene: TRBJ2-1
clone size: -
CDR3 protein: CASSQDQSSGEIRDNEQFF
CDR3 DNA: TGCGCCAGCAGCCAAGATCAATCCAGCGGGGAAATTCGAGACAATGAGCAGTTCTTC

V gene: TRBV7-9
D gene: -
J gene: TRBJ2-1
clone size: -
CDR3 protein: CASALLGVNEQFF
CDR3 DNA: TGTGCCAGCGCCCTTTTGGGCGTCAATGAGCAGTTCTTC

V gene: TRBV4-3
D gene: TRBD2
J gene: TRBJ2-3
clone size: -
CDR3 protein: CASSQDPAGGLSTDTQYF
CDR3 DNA: TGCGCCAGCAGCCAAGATCCAGCGGGAGGCCTTAGCACAGATACGCAGTATTTT

V gene: TRBV7-9
D gene: TRBD1
J gene: TRBJ2-5
clone size: -
CDR3 protein: CASSLDPGQGEETQYF
CDR3 DNA: TGTGCCAGCAGCTTAGACCCCGGACAGGGGGAAGAGACCCAGTACTTC

V gene: TRBV5-5
D gene: -
J gene: TRBJ1-1
clone size: -
CDR3 protein: CASSSDVNTEAFF
CDR3 DNA: TGTGCCAGCAGCTCCGACGTAAACACTGAAGCTTTCTTT

V gene: TRBV18
D gene: TRBD2
J gene: TRBJ2-3
clone size: -
CDR3 protein: CASSPTGGTDTQYF
CDR3 DNA: TGTGCCAGCTCACCAACGGGGGGTACAGATACGCAGTATTTT

V gene: TRBV4-1
D gene: TRBD2
J gene: TRBJ2-3
clone size: -
CDR3 protein: CASSQGPPSGVGDTQYF
CDR3 DNA: TGCGCCAGCAGCCAAGGACCCCCTAGCGGGGTTGGAGATACGCAGTATTTT

V gene: TRBV10-3
D gene: -
J gene: TRBJ2-7
clone size: -
CDR3 protein: CAISEEGVSYEQYF
CDR3 DNA: TGTGCCATCAGTGAGGAGGGGGTTTCCTACGAGCAGTACTTC

V gene: TRBV15
D gene: -
J gene: TRBJ1-5
clone size: -
CDR3 protein: CATSREAGGAQHF
CDR3 DNA: TGTGCCACCAGCAGAGAGGCCGGAGGGGCCCAGCATTTT